The rows below give T cell receptor beta chains drawn from one sample of a study of shared clonotypes between healthy human individuals. Sequenced by immunoSEQ multiplex PCR; TCRdb stores in-frame clones only, minus some. The sample carries millions of clones, roughly 95% recorded once. The sample comprised naive CD4+ T cells sorted from blood. The receptors come from a man younger than 35 in good health. CDR3s leave out the opening cysteine and the closing phenylalanine or tryptophan.

TRBV10-3,TRBJ2-5,AISESGRETQY
TRBV6-1,TRBJ1-2,ASSEQGAYGYT
TRBV2,TRBJ2-3,ASSEAGLVGGTDTQY
TRBV5-6,TRBJ2-7,ASSFPDRPGEQY
TRBV30,TRBJ2-4,AWSRPLENIQY
TRBV6-5,TRBJ1-2,ASLGGAGYGYT
TRBV28,TRBJ2-7,ASSLMGRVTYEQY
TRBV7-3,TRBJ2-2,ASSLNSALITGELF
TRBV28,TRBJ1-2,ASSPRQGYGYT
TRBV7-8,TRBJ2-4,ASSPVAGPRGNIQY
TRBV10-3,TRBJ1-1,AIGAGTGVMNTEAF
TRBV18,TRBJ2-7,ASSPPVGQAYEQY
TRBV2,TRBJ2-7,ASTGSSGPYEQY
TRBV7-2,TRBJ1-2,ASSLEARGSRGYT
TRBV27,TRBJ1-6,ASRLDRENSPLH
TRBV11-2,TRBJ2-1,ASSLVQIEQF
TRBV18,TRBJ2-6,ASSPKGGANVLT
TRBV6-5,TRBJ2-7,ASTPNMAREQY